The clone carrying this T cell receptor beta chain was seen more than once but under ten times. Its antigen is undetermined. Mismatch with germline at one junction end may stem from a read error. This sample is drawn from a study of neurological immune-mediated disorders. The unsorted libraries originated from 2 million PBMCs kept at -80 C. The cDNA came from 5'RACE, which used 10-nucleotide random UMIs. TCRdb fed the 5' RACE reads into MiXCR, producing one record per CDR3 protein. The sample lists some 60,000 distinct CDR3 sequences, 2% to 3% occurring once. Study results and limitations: The multiple sclerosis repertoire cluster lacked an association with any feature, whether clinical or MRI. Expansion of TCR clones was greatest in HTLV-1-associated myelopathy and smallest in multiple sclerosis, where it fell below that of healthy controls.

Input material: PBMCs. The TCR comes from a man between 45 and 60 years old with multiple sclerosis.

The CDR3 here is CASEGQPQENQYF. The CDR3 coding sequence is TGTGCCAGCGAGGGACAGCCTCAAGAGAACCAGTACTTC. The chain is built from TRBV28 and TRBJ2-5; 7 bases map to TRBD1. Per germline, CDR1 MDHEN and CDR2 SYDVKM. The CDR3 is made up of 13 amino acids.